The 21 T cell receptor beta chains below all came from one sample that was sequenced in a study of cytomegalovirus exposure and HLA in healthy donors. Primers: 60 Vbeta forward and 13 Jbeta reverse. Repertoires were generated with immunoSEQ multiplex PCR, while TCRdb's copy carries only in-frame clones and drops some. The sample holds around 96,000 clones, roughly 80% seen once. Specimen: PBMCs. These receptors were taken from a man aged 30 to 39 in good health and CMV-seropositive.

The V and J genes are TRBV7-3 and TRBJ2-6, with D unresolved. Looked up from germline, CDR1 is SGHTA and CDR2 is FQGTGA. The V gene lost 5 bases and the J gene lost 1 base, with 9 bases spanning the gap. The CDR3 is 15 residues long. The CDR3 DNA is TGTGCCAGCAGCCAATCGCGGTCTGGGGCCAACGTCCTGACTTTC. Translation: CASSQSRSGANVLTF.

The chain carries TRBV27 and TRBJ1-1; D is undetermined. The CDR3 extends over 15 amino acids. Germline-derived CDR1 and CDR2 are MNHEY and SMNVEV (reference sequence). Deletions cut 0 bases from V and 0 bases from J, with 8 bases between. The CDR3 reads CASSLSSGLNTEAFF. For the CDR3, the DNA is TGTGCCAGCAGTTTATCGTCCGGGTTGAACACTGAAGCTTTCTTT.

About this clone: A read error may produce the germline difference seen at one junction end. The V gene is TRBV5-4, the J gene TRBJ1-2; a weak D match, TRBD1 (5 bases). The CDR3 length is 14 residues. Looked up from germline, CDR1 is SGHNT and CDR2 is YYREEE (reference sequence). CDR3 sequence: CASSLSGTAYGYPF. The CDR3 DNA reads as TGTGCCAGCAGCTTGTCAGGGACTGCATATGGCTACCCCTTC.

The chain recombines TRBV19 with TRBJ1-5; a weak D match, TRBD1 (6 bases). The CDR3 sequence is 13 residues long. Deletions cut 4 bases from V and 11 bases from J, with 15 bases between. The germline gives CDR1 LNHDA, CDR2 SQIVND (reference sequence). The CDR3 loop reads CASSKGEKGAQHF. The DNA for the CDR3 is TGTGCCAGTAGTAAGGGAGAAAAGGGGGCCCAGCATTTT.

J is TRBJ1-2 and V is TRBV6-5; D is ambiguous. V was clipped by 0 bases and J by 4 bases, with 12 bases between them. Germline lookup yields CDR1 MNHEY and CDR2 SVGAGI. CDR3 length: 15 residues. CDR3 in amino acids: CASSYSRLTLYGYTF. Written as DNA, the CDR3 is TGTGCCAGCAGTTACTCGAGACTGACCCTCTATGGCTACACCTTC.

This clone has just a few counts. The chain combines TRBV19 with TRBJ1-5; TRBD1 might be the D (6 bases). The V and J ends lost 5 bases and 4 bases respectively, with 12 bases between them. Germline CDR1 and CDR2: LNHDA and SQIVND (reference sequence). This CDR3 region has 14 residues. The CDR3 protein is CASSLVRGNQPQHF. The CDR3 DNA reads TGTGCCAGTAGTTTGGTCAGGGGAAATCAGCCCCAGCATTTT.

V usage is TRBV4-3 and J usage is TRBJ1-1; D is unclear. V was clipped by 0 bases and J by 4 bases, with 9 bases between them. Per the germline V gene, CDR1 is LGHNA and CDR2 is YSLEER. The CDR3 runs 14 residues. This CDR3 is CASSQEWGVTEAFF. CDR3 coding DNA: TGCGCCAGCAGCCAAGAATGGGGAGTCACTGAAGCTTTCTTT.

The chain recombines TRBV10-3 with TRBJ2-3, with D perhaps TRBD2 (5 bases). V shed 3 bases and J shed 5 bases, with 15 bases lying between them. Germline V CDR1 and CDR2: ENHRY, SYGVKD. The CDR3 is 15 amino acids. The CDR3 loop is CAISDRLADGDTQYF. In DNA, the CDR3 is TGTGCCATCAGTGATCGGCTAGCCGACGGAGATACGCAGTATTTT.

This chain uses TRBV5-1 with TRBJ1-5; D gene uncertain. Germline CDR1 SGHRS, CDR2 YFSETQ. Trimming left V 0 bases short and J 5 bases short, with 9 bases between. This CDR3 has 14 amino acids. CDR3 nucleotides: TGCGCCAGCAGCTTGGCCGTGGGAGATCAGCCCCAGCATTTT. As protein: CASSLAVGDQPQHF.

This chain connects TRBV30 to TRBJ1-1; 7 nucleotides line up with TRBD1. The CDR3 length is 13 residues. V was pared by 3 bases and J by 9 bases, with 10 bases of the junction left unmatched. The germline V gene encodes CDR1 GTSNPN and CDR2 SVGIG (reference sequence). CDR3 sequence (DNA): TGTGCCTGGAGAAAGGACAGGCCGGGTCAAGCTTTCTTT. This encodes CAWRKDRPGQAFF.

V is TRBV7-8 and J is TRBJ1-4, with D perhaps matching TRBD1 (5 bases). The V end was cut by 4 bases, the J end by 0 bases, with 9 bases between. Germline V lookup: CDR1 SGHVS, CDR2 FQNEAQ. The CDR3 loop spans 15 amino acids. CDR3 region: CASSSETATNEKLFF. CDR3 DNA sequence: TGTGCCAGCAGCTCAGAGACAGCAACTAATGAAAAACTGTTTTTT.

V usage is TRBV2 and J usage is TRBJ2-7, with 8 bases aligning to TRBD2. J was trimmed by 2 bases and V by 4 bases; bases with no gene match: 4. Germline loops: CDR1 SNHLY, CDR2 FYNNEI. This CDR3 is 14 amino acids long. As DNA, the CDR3 is TGTGCCAGCAGTGGAGAGCGGGGGCCCTACGAGCAGTACTTC. This sequence encodes CASSGERGPYEQYF.

V gene TRBV18 combines with J gene TRBJ2-3, with 8 bases fitting TRBD1. The germline gives CDR1 KGHSH, CDR2 LQKENI. The CDR3 is 15 residues long. V lost 0 bases and J lost 6; bases outside the gene matches: 5. CDR3 amino acids: CASSPPTGGRDTQYF. The CDR3 DNA follows: TGTGCCAGCTCACCACCTACAGGGGGTCGGGATACGCAGTATTTT.

The DNA for the CDR3 is TGTGCCAGCTCTCCCCGAGTAGCGGGGGCCCATGAGCAGTTCTTC. It encodes CASSPRVAGAHEQFF. The rearrangement links TRBV18 to TRBJ2-1, with 9 bases aligning to TRBD2. The CDR3 spans 15 residues. In germline, CDR1 is KGHSH, CDR2 LQKENI. V dropped 6 bases and J dropped 8; count of bases not matched to a gene: 11. Together with reference TRBV18 and TRBJ2-1, the CDR3 gives the full variable domain: NAGVMQNPRHLVRRRGQEARLRCSPMKGHSHVYWYRQLPEEGLKFMVYLQKENIIDESGMPKERFSAEFPKEGPSILRIQQVVRGDSAAYFCASSPRVAGAHEQFFGPGTRLTVL.

This clone has a handful of counts. J is TRBJ2-7 and V is TRBV15; 10 bases agree with TRBD1. The germline CDR1 and CDR2 sequences are LNHNV and YYDKDF (reference sequence). After removal of 5 bases from V and 3 bases from J, the junction contained 4 bases not matched to a gene. This CDR3 has 14 residues. For the CDR3, the DNA is TGTGCCACCAGCGCCGGGACAGGGGTCTACGAGCAGTACTTC. Translation: CATSAGTGVYEQYF. Combining the CDR3 with reference TRBV15 and TRBJ2-7 gives the whole variable domain DAMVIQNPRYQVTQFGKPVTLSCSQTLNHNVMYWYQQKSSQAPKLLFHYYDKDFNNEADTPDNFQSRRPNTSFCFLDIRSPGLGDTAMYLCATSAGTGVYEQYFGPGTRLTVT.

The chain joins TRBV2 to TRBJ2-5, with D tentatively TRBD2 (5 bases). This CDR3 contains 16 residues. V was pared by 0 bases and J by 0 bases, with 11 bases between. The germline gives CDR1 SNHLY, CDR2 FYNNEI. CDR3 region: CASSEAGGPYQETQYF. CDR3 nucleotide sequence: TGTGCCAGCAGTGAAGCGGGCGGGCCGTACCAAGAGACCCAGTACTTC.

The DNA of the CDR3 is TGTGCCAGTAGTACCGGGACTACCAATGAGCAGTTCTTC. As protein: CASSTGTTNEQFF. The chain is built from TRBV19 and TRBJ2-1, with 7 bases aligning to TRBD2. V gave up 4 bases and J gave up 6 bases; unmatched junction bases: 3. Germline V CDR1 and CDR2: LNHDA, SQIVND (reference sequence). There are 13 residues in the CDR3.

The chain carries TRBV30 and TRBJ2-3; 14 bases match TRBD2. The CDR3 is 13 residues long. The germline gives CDR1 GTSNPN, CDR2 SVGIG (reference sequence). The CDR3 DNA reads as TGTGCGGCGGGACTAGCGGGGGCTGATACGCAGTATTTT. Encoded protein: CAAGLAGADTQYF.

The sample holds one count of this clone. CDR3 sequence reads: CASSLAPGTSGGYTQYF. The CDR3 nucleotides are TGTGCCAGCAGCTTAGCCCCCGGGACTAGCGGGGGGTATACGCAGTATTTT. V and J are TRBV7-2 and TRBJ2-3, with 15 bases lining up with TRBD2. CDR3 size: 17 residues. V dropped 0 bases and J dropped 7; count of bases not matched to a gene: 5. Germline CDR1 is SGHTA and CDR2 is FQGNSA.

The sample holds a few counts of this clone. The chain recombines TRBV2 with TRBJ1-5; weak D call: TRBD1 (6 bases). Between the trimmed V and J ends, which lost 6 bases and 0 bases, there was a span of 9 bases. Germline assignment: CDR1 SNHLY and CDR2 FYNNEI. The CDR3 consists of 14 residues. In DNA, the CDR3 is TGTGCCAGCAGGTGGGACAATAGCAATCAGCCCCAGCATTTT. Protein product: CASRWDNSNQPQHF.

The rearrangement joins TRBV9 to TRBJ2-7; weak D call: TRBD2 (6 bases). V lost 4 bases, J lost 3 bases, and 14 bases lay in between. CDR3 length equals 14 residues. The germline V gene has CDR1 SGDLS and CDR2 YYNGEE. CDR3 DNA: TGTGCCAGCAGCCCCCGGGAGAGATACTACGAGCAGTACTTC. Its translation is CASSPRERYYEQYF.